The source of this T cell receptor (beta chain) is a study of T cell changes during pregnancy in multiple sclerosis. TCRdb keeps only in-frame clones here, not all; method: immunoSEQ multiplex PCR. The sample records 40,000 or so clones, 85% to 95% being singletons. V dropped 6 bases and J dropped 5; count of bases not matched to a gene: 7. The CDR3 extends over 12 amino acids. CDR1 SQVTM and CDR2 ANQGSEA come from the germline V gene. Source: CD4+ T cells from peripheral blood mononuclear cells, taken in the third trimester of pregnancy. The chain is built from TRBV29-1 and TRBJ2-7; 7 bases agree with TRBD1. The receptor comes from a female donor with multiple sclerosis, enrolled in a pregnancy study. The CDR3 region is CSVLGQPHEQYF. The CDR3 bases are TGCAGCGTCCTGGGACAGCCCCACGAGCAGTACTTC.